The 2 T cell receptor beta chains listed next were all sequenced from one sample in a study of vaccination and CD4 T cells after COVID-19. The Oncomine TCR Beta short-read assay sequenced DNA from cultured CD4+ T cells. One entry per CDR3 protein results from TCRdb running MiXCR on the PCR reads. The table has 20,000 to 30,000 distinct CDR3 sequences, approximately 50% seen once. These receptors are not linked to any known antigen. This sample's treatment: roughly nine-day PBMC culture with coronavirus spike peptide pools or control peptides (ViraFEST assay). The material sequenced was CD4+ T cells from blood, cultured in vitro, taken before SARS-CoV-2 vaccination. The receptors were gathered from a human donor who received a COVID-19 vaccine.

The chain couples TRBV10-3 to TRBJ2-3, with 8 nucleotides matching TRBD2. Looked up from germline, CDR1 is ENHRY and CDR2 is SYGVKD. The CDR3 length is 19 residues. V was clipped by 4 bases and J by 2 bases; unmatched bases: 17. The CDR3 region has the DNA TGTGCCATCAGTGGTATTAGCCCTAGGGCGGGGGGCCTCACAGATACGCAGTATTTT. As protein: CAISGISPRAGGLTDTQYF.

A few counts support this clonotype. The V gene is TRBV2, the J gene TRBJ2-7, with 8 bases fitting TRBD1. Germline lookup yields CDR1 SNHLY and CDR2 FYNNEI. There are 14 residues in the CDR3. V dropped 6 bases and J dropped 1; count of bases not matched to a gene: 5. The CDR3 sequence: CASRPRTGSYEQYF. CDR3 DNA sequence: TGTGCCAGCAGACCCCGGACAGGGTCCTACGAGCAGTACTTC.